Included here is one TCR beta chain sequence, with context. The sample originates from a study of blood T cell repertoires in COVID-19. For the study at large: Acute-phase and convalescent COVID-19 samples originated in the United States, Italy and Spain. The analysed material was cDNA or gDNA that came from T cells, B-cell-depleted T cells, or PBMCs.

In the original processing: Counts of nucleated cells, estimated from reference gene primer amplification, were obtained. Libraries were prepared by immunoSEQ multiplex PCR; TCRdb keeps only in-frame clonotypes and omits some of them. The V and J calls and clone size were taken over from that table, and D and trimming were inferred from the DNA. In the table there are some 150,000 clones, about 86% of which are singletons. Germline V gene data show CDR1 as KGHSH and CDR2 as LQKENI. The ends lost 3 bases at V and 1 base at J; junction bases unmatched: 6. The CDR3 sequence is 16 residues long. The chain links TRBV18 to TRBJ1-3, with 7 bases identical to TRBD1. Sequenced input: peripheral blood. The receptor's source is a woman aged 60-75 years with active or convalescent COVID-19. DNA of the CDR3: TGTGCCAGCTCACCCGGGACAGCCTATTCTGGAAACACCATATATTTT. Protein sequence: CASSPGTAYSGNTIYF.